In its sample, the clone carrying this T cell receptor (beta chain) was seen many times. Antigen unknown. The data are from a study of T cells in Graves' hyperthyroidism and ophthalmopathy. Findings and caveats of the study: Prediction of ophthalmopathy progression came a median roughly 6.4 months pre-onset. From stable hyperthyroidism, ophthalmopathy was separated by a 13 V-J model. Most clonotypes that expanded in the thyroid above 0.001 also showed up in blood.

Researchers took RNA transcripts and amplified the TCR beta CDR3 regions from them. During a first-round RT-PCR of the TCR CDR3, the HTBI primer set was used. TCRdb recomputed calls from the multiplex PCR reads with MiXCR, one row per CDR3 protein. This sample yields 550,000 to 700,000 distinct CDR3 sequences, of which about half are seen a single time; around 20% belongs to the top ten. CDR1 SNHLY and CDR2 FYNNEI come from the germline V gene. The trim removed 6 bases at V and 2 bases at J, leaving 8 bases unmatched. This CDR3 has 16 amino acids. Clinical symptoms, serum thyroxine, TRAb, thyroid ultrasound and orbital computed tomography established diagnosis.

The TCR sequence derives from an adult woman with Graves' disease, either hyperthyroidism or ophthalmopathy (not recorded which). The chain couples TRBV2 to TRBJ2-5; 11 nucleotides agree with TRBD1. The sequenced sample was peripheral blood or thyroid tissue (not recorded which). As DNA, the CDR3 is TGTGCCAGCAGGGGCCCGGGACAGGGGGTTCAAGAGACCCAGTACTTC. Translated: CASRGPGQGVQETQYF.